The rows below give T cell receptor beta chains drawn from one sample of a study of blood T cell repertoires in COVID-19. Repertoires were generated with immunoSEQ multiplex PCR, while TCRdb's copy carries only in-frame clones and drops some. The sample consists of approximately 47,000 clones, about 85% of them appearing once. Sequencing was done on a sample of peripheral blood. These receptors were obtained from a woman in her sixties or seventies with acute or convalescent COVID-19. Each CDR3 is given with its conserved first and last residue. A D gene is named only where the DNA matches it firmly. Size values are once, few and many counts, or a class for expanded clones, and some rows have none.

D gene: TRBD2; V gene: TRBV15; CDR3 length: 17; clone size: once; J gene: TRBJ2-7; CDR3 DNA: TGTGCCACCAGCAGAGATCTCAGCGGGAGAATACTCTACGAGCAGTACTTC; CDR3 protein: CATSRDLSGRILYEQYF
D gene: TRBD1; V gene: TRBV10-3; CDR3 length: 15; clone size: -; J gene: TRBJ2-7; CDR3 DNA: TGTGCCATCAGTGACCTGGACAGGGGATCCTACGAGCAGTACTTC; CDR3 protein: CAISDLDRGSYEQYF
D gene: -; V gene: TRBV5-1; CDR3 length: 15; clone size: -; J gene: TRBJ2-7; CDR3 DNA: TGCGCCAGCAGCTTCGGGAGACAGGGTCCCTACGAGCAGTACTTC; CDR3 protein: CASSFGRQGPYEQYF
D gene: -; V gene: TRBV19; CDR3 length: 16; clone size: -; J gene: TRBJ2-7; CDR3 DNA: TGTGCCAGTAGTCCTACCGGGTTTAGCGGCTCCTACGAGCAGTACTTC; CDR3 protein: CASSPTGFSGSYEQYF
D gene: TRBD2; V gene: TRBV9; CDR3 length: 16; clone size: -; J gene: TRBJ2-2; CDR3 DNA: TGTGCCAGCAGCGCTGTAGCGGGAGGGAGCACCGGGGAGCTGTTTTTT; CDR3 protein: CASSAVAGGSTGELFF
D gene: -; V gene: TRBV7-9; CDR3 length: 15; clone size: -; J gene: TRBJ2-4; CDR3 DNA: TGTGCCAGCAGCAGGACAGAATTAGCCAAAAACATTCAGTACTTC; CDR3 protein: CASSRTELAKNIQYF
D gene: TRBD1; V gene: TRBV24-1; CDR3 length: 14; clone size: few; J gene: TRBJ1-4; CDR3 DNA: TGTGCCAGGACAAGGACAGGGTATAATGAAAAACTGTTTTTT; CDR3 protein: CARTRTGYNEKLFF
D gene: -; V gene: TRBV9; CDR3 length: 15; clone size: -; J gene: TRBJ2-3; CDR3 DNA: TGTGCCAGCAGCGTAGCAGGGGAATCCACAGATACGCAGTATTTT; CDR3 protein: CASSVAGESTDTQYF
D gene: -; V gene: TRBV7-2; CDR3 length: 15; clone size: -; J gene: TRBJ2-1; CDR3 DNA: TGTGCCAGCAGCTTAGTTTGGGCTGCCCGAAATGAGCAGTTCTTC; CDR3 protein: CASSLVWAARNEQFF
D gene: -; V gene: TRBV4-1; CDR3 length: 11; clone size: medium-sized; J gene: TRBJ2-7; CDR3 DNA: TGCGCCAGCAGCTCACGCGGCGAGCAGTACTTC; CDR3 protein: CASSSRGEQYF
D gene: TRBD2; V gene: TRBV3-1/TRBV3-2; CDR3 length: 15; clone size: once; J gene: TRBJ2-3; CDR3 DNA: TGTGCCAGCAGTTCAAGGGAGCGGGATACAGATACGCAGTATTTT; CDR3 protein: CASSSRERDTDTQYF
D gene: TRBD2; V gene: TRBV5-4; CDR3 length: 15; clone size: -; J gene: TRBJ2-7; CDR3 DNA: TGTGCCAGCAGCCAGATCGGCGGGAGGCCTGGCGAGCAGTACTTC; CDR3 protein: CASSQIGGRPGEQYF
D gene: -; V gene: TRBV7-3; CDR3 length: 15; clone size: -; J gene: TRBJ2-2; CDR3 DNA: TGTGCCAGCAGCTTAGGGCGAACAGGCACCGGGGAGCTGTTTTTT; CDR3 protein: CASSLGRTGTGELFF
D gene: -; V gene: TRBV19; CDR3 length: 16; clone size: -; J gene: TRBJ1-5; CDR3 DNA: TGTGCCAGTAGTATTAGGGACTATAGACCCAATCAGCCCCAGCATTTT; CDR3 protein: CASSIRDYRPNQPQHF
D gene: TRBD1; V gene: TRBV12-3/TRBV12-4; CDR3 length: 13; clone size: -; J gene: TRBJ2-7; CDR3 DNA: TGTGCCAGCAGTTTCGGACAGGGCAGCGAGCAGTACTTC; CDR3 protein: CASSFGQGSEQYF
D gene: TRBD1; V gene: TRBV30; CDR3 length: 14; clone size: -; J gene: TRBJ1-1; CDR3 DNA: TGTGCCTGGAGACCAAAGGACAGGTGGACTGAAGCTTTCTTT; CDR3 protein: CAWRPKDRWTEAFF
D gene: -; V gene: TRBV9; CDR3 length: 15; clone size: -; J gene: TRBJ1-2; CDR3 DNA: TGTGCCAGCAGCGCCTTCGGGGTCTCAGACTATGGCTACACCTTC; CDR3 protein: CASSAFGVSDYGYTF
D gene: -; V gene: TRBV11-2; CDR3 length: 13; clone size: -; J gene: TRBJ2-3; CDR3 DNA: TGTGCCAGCAGCGCGTCAGGGACAGATACGCAGTATTTT; CDR3 protein: CASSASGTDTQYF
D gene: TRBD1; V gene: TRBV3-1/TRBV3-2; CDR3 length: 15; clone size: -; J gene: TRBJ2-5; CDR3 DNA: TGTGCCAGCAGCCAAGCCCAGACAGGGTGGGAGACCCAGTACTTC; CDR3 protein: CASSQAQTGWETQYF
D gene: TRBD2; V gene: TRBV10-3; CDR3 length: 14; clone size: -; J gene: TRBJ2-3; CDR3 DNA: TGTGCCATCAGTGCGGGGGGGTACACAGATACGCAGTATTTT; CDR3 protein: CAISAGGYTDTQYF
D gene: TRBD1; V gene: TRBV7-9; CDR3 length: 15; clone size: -; J gene: TRBJ1-6; CDR3 DNA: TGTGCCAGCAGCTTAGGGACAGGGGTGGGATCACCCCTCCACTTT; CDR3 protein: CASSLGTGVGSPLHF
D gene: -; V gene: TRBV7-3; CDR3 length: 15; clone size: -; J gene: TRBJ1-6; CDR3 DNA: TGTGCCAGCAGCTTAACCCGGGGGGCGAATTCACCCCTCCACTTT; CDR3 protein: CASSLTRGANSPLHF
D gene: TRBD2; V gene: TRBV5-1; CDR3 length: 17; clone size: -; J gene: TRBJ2-5; CDR3 DNA: TGCGCCAGCAGCTTGCTGACTAGCGGGAGCTTGCAAGAGACCCAGTACTTC; CDR3 protein: CASSLLTSGSLQETQYF
D gene: -; V gene: TRBV19; CDR3 length: 15; clone size: -; J gene: TRBJ2-3; CDR3 DNA: TGTGCCAGTAGTGCCCTACCTAGCGGCACAGATACGCAGTATTTT; CDR3 protein: CASSALPSGTDTQYF